What follows are 27 T cell receptor beta chains derived from one specimen sequenced in a study of OX40 agonist ivuxolimab in advanced cancers. Some clones are missing from TCRdb's copy, which holds only in-frame ones; the method was immunoSEQ multiplex PCR. The repertoire holds 65,000 to 95,000 clones, with about 86% as singletons. Sequencing was performed on CD4+ or CD8+ T cells sorted from blood, taken in a trial of the OX40 agonist ivuxolimab. The receptors were sampled from an adult with an advanced solid tumor such as melanoma, head and neck, liver or kidney cancer.

The gene calls are TRBV7-2 and TRBJ2-5; 10 positions agree with TRBD2. CDR1 and CDR2 from the germline V gene are SGHTA and FQGNSA. The length of the CDR3 is 15 residues. Losses at the gene ends were 5 bases for V and 5 bases for J; bases not matched to a gene: 8. The CDR3 spells CASSLQREGHETQYF. The CDR3 DNA sequence: TGTGCCAGCAGCCTACAGCGGGAGGGCCACGAGACCCAGTACTTC.

This clone was recorded once. The rearrangement uses TRBV23-1 and TRBJ2-2; D is possibly TRBD1 (6 bases). TRBV23-1 is treated as an ORF (open reading frame) with a function not yet certain. The CDR3 has 16 residues. Trimming shortened V by 3 bases and J by 4 bases, and 15 bases separated the two germline ends. The CDR3 DNA is TGCGCCAGCAGTCATCTTTACAGGGTACCCACCGGGGAGCTGTTTTTT. This translates into CASSHLYRVPTGELFF.

The rearrangement uses TRBV4-3 and TRBJ2-3, with 13 bases aligning to TRBD2. The CDR3 has 18 amino acids. Germline V lookup: CDR1 LGHNA, CDR2 YSLEER. V was clipped by 4 bases and J by 5 bases; unmatched bases: 12. The CDR3 loop reads CASSRSLAGGPGGDTQYF. In nucleotides, the CDR3 is TGCGCCAGCAGCCGATCACTAGCGGGAGGGCCCGGGGGAGATACGCAGTATTTT.

The chain recombines TRBV29-1 with TRBJ2-2; D perhaps matches TRBD1 (5 bases). Between the trimmed V and J ends, which lost 2 bases and 6 bases, there was a span of 13 bases. CDR3 length: 14 amino acids. The germline V gene encodes CDR1 SQVTM and CDR2 ANQGSEA. The CDR3 loop is CSVETRGRAGELFF. The CDR3 bases are TGCAGCGTTGAAACAAGGGGAAGGGCCGGGGAGCTGTTTTTT.

CDR3 sequence reads: CAISVSPDRVANTGELFF. DNA for the CDR3: TGTGCCATCAGTGTATCCCCGGACAGGGTAGCGAACACCGGGGAGCTGTTTTTT. This rearrangement joins TRBV10-3 to TRBJ2-2, with 8 positions matching TRBD1. Losses at the gene ends were 4 bases for V and 0 bases for J; bases not matched to a gene: 10. Germline V gene data show CDR1 as ENHRY and CDR2 as SYGVKD. CDR3 length: 18 residues.

The V gene is TRBV21-1, the J gene TRBJ2-3; TRBD2 is taken as the D call from the table, unchecked against the DNA. TRBV21-1 is reported as a pseudogene. The CDR3 is 17 residues long. The DNA for the CDR3 is TGTGCCAGCAGCAAAGTGAGCGGGAGGGCCCAAGCAGATACGCAGTATTTT. As protein: CASSKVSGRAQADTQYF.

The chain carries TRBV28 and TRBJ2-7; maybe TRBD2 (5 bases). This CDR3 spans 12 amino acids. Between the trimmed V and J ends, which lost 4 bases and 7 bases, there was a span of 11 bases. Per the germline V gene, CDR1 is MDHEN and CDR2 is SYDVKM. In nucleotides, the CDR3 is TGTGCCAGCAGTTCGAACCCGGGGGAGCAGTACTTC. Its translation: CASSSNPGEQYF.

This sequence joins TRBV27 and TRBJ2-2; no clear D gene. The CDR3 consists of 15 residues. Germline lookup yields CDR1 MNHEY and CDR2 SMNVEV (reference sequence). Trimming pared 4 bases from V and 6 bases from J, leaving 15 bases between. The CDR3 nucleotides are TGTGCCAGCAGTTGGTATACCGGCGTTGCCGGGGAGCTGTTTTTT. This codes for CASSWYTGVAGELFF.

V usage is TRBV27 and J usage is TRBJ2-3, with D tentatively TRBD1 (6 bases). Germline V CDR1 and CDR2: MNHEY, SMNVEV (reference sequence). CDR3 length equals 13 residues. The ends were cut back, 6 bases at V and 8 bases at J, with 15 bases in the middle. This CDR3 is CASRFSGDATQYF. The CDR3 region has the DNA TGTGCCAGCAGATTCTCAGGGGACGCTACGCAGTATTTT.

For the CDR3, the DNA is TGTGCCAGCAGCGTAGCAGGGGATAATTCACCCCTCCACTTT. Translating gives CASSVAGDNSPLHF. This chain links TRBV9 with TRBJ1-6; perhaps TRBD1 as D (6 bases). This CDR3 comprises 14 residues. The germline V gene has CDR1 SGDLS and CDR2 YYNGEE. Trimming removed 0 bases from V and 5 bases from J, with 6 bases in between.

The sample holds one count of this clone. The gene calls are TRBV7-2 and TRBJ2-1, with D hard to call. Trimming removed 2 bases at V and 5 bases at J, with 13 bases between. Germline V CDR1 and CDR2: SGHTA, FQGNSA. This CDR3 has 15 residues. The CDR3 nucleotides read TGTGCCAGCAGCTTACTGTGGGTGGGGAACAATGAGCAGTTCTTC. This codes for CASSLLWVGNNEQFF.

Only one count was recorded for this clone. The chain combines TRBV28 with TRBJ2-4, with D tentatively TRBD1 (7 bases). V lost 3 bases to trimming and J lost 7 bases, with 13 bases between them. The CDR3 consists of 14 residues. From germline, CDR1 is MDHEN and CDR2 SYDVKM. The CDR3: CASSLSAGGNIQYF. The CDR3 bases are TGTGCCAGCAGTTTGTCGGCAGGGGGGAACATTCAGTACTTC.

The rearrangement links TRBV29-1 to TRBJ2-1, with D perhaps given as TRBD1 or TRBD2 (7 bases each). Deletions cut 4 bases from V and 4 bases from J, with 17 bases between. Germline V gives CDR1 SQVTM, CDR2 ANQGSEA. There are 15 residues in the CDR3. This chain's CDR3 is CSVGGGGSIYNEQFF. CDR3 nucleotide sequence: TGCAGCGTTGGAGGGGGCGGGAGTATTTACAATGAGCAGTTCTTC.

V gene TRBV10-1 combines with J gene TRBJ2-1; D is possibly TRBD1 or TRBD2 (5 bases each). Between the trimmed V and J ends, which lost 9 bases and 8 bases, there was a span of 29 bases. This CDR3 has 17 residues. Germline-derived CDR1 and CDR2 are WNHNN and SYGVQD (reference sequence). CDR3 in amino acids: CARRNSGIHRGNDEQFF. The CDR3 region has the DNA TGCGCCAGGAGAAACTCCGGGATTCATCGGGGCAACGATGAGCAGTTCTTC.

The chain links TRBV5-8 to TRBJ2-4; 9 bases are shared with TRBD2. CDR3 length: 14 amino acids. V lost 4 bases to trimming and J lost 8 bases; unmatched junction nucleotides: 7. From germline, CDR1 is SGHTS and CDR2 YDEGEE. The chain's CDR3 is CASSLSSGVDIQYF. CDR3 nucleotides: TGTGCCAGCAGCCTATCTAGCGGGGTGGACATTCAGTACTTC. Full variable domain (rest looked up from reference TRBV5-8 and TRBJ2-4): EAGVTQSPTHLIKTRGQQATLRCSPISGHTSVYWYQQALGLGLQFLLWYDEGEERNRGNFPPRFSGRQFPNYSSELNVNALELEDSALYLCASSLSSGVDIQYFGAGTRLSVL.

The chain couples TRBV2 to TRBJ2-1; D perhaps matches TRBD1 (6 bases). Trimming left V 6 bases short and J 0 bases short, with 12 bases between. The CDR3 contains 15 residues. The germline V gene has CDR1 SNHLY and CDR2 FYNNEI. CDR3 in amino acids: CASRETDSSYNEQFF. The DNA for the CDR3 is TGTGCCAGCAGGGAGACGGACAGCTCCTACAATGAGCAGTTCTTC.

To note about this clone: Compared with germline, one end of the junction differs, possibly owing to a read error. In nucleotides, the CDR3 is TGTGCTAGCAGCTTAGATGGGGTTGAGCAGTTCTTC. As protein: CASSLDGVEQFF. The V and J genes are TRBV7-7 and TRBJ2-1; D is uncertain. Looked up from germline, CDR1 is SSHAT and CDR2 is FNYEAQ (reference sequence). The CDR3 consists of 12 residues. The variable domain in full, completed from reference TRBV7-7 and TRBJ2-1, reads GAGVSQSPRYKVTKRGQDVTLRCDPISSHATLYWYQQALGQGPEFLTYFNYEAQPDKSGLPSDRFSAERPEGSISTLTIQRTEQRDSAMYRCASSLDGVEQFFGPGTRLTVL.

This chain uses TRBV18 with TRBJ2-1; perhaps TRBD1 as D (5 bases). The length of the CDR3 is 14 residues. Germline assignment: CDR1 KGHSH and CDR2 LQKENI. The V and J ends lost 5 bases and 12 bases respectively, with 20 bases between them. CDR3: CASSSSDIPMGQFF. In DNA, the CDR3 is TGTGCCAGCTCATCCTCGGACATACCGATGGGGCAGTTCTTC. The variable domain in full, with the rest retrieved from reference TRBV18 and TRBJ2-1, is NAGVMQNPRHLVRRRGQEARLRCSPMKGHSHVYWYRQLPEEGLKFMVYLQKENIIDESGMPKERFSAEFPKEGPSILRIQQVVRGDSAAYFCASSSSDIPMGQFFGPGTRLTVL.

This chain connects TRBV9 to TRBJ2-2; D is unclear. From germline, CDR1 is SGDLS and CDR2 YYNGEE. This CDR3 has 15 residues. V was trimmed by 0 bases and J by 4 bases, leaving 10 bases between them. CDR3 sequence (DNA): TGTGCCAGCAGCGTAGCTCAGGTATCCACCGGGGAGCTGTTTTTT. Its translation is CASSVAQVSTGELFF.

This chain's CDR3 is CASSQSGTANTEAFF. The CDR3 DNA sequence: TGTGCCAGCTCCCAATCCGGGACGGCGAACACTGAAGCTTTCTTT. The V and J genes are TRBV18 and TRBJ1-1; D possibly corresponds to TRBD1 (5 bases). Germline CDR1 is KGHSH and CDR2 is LQKENI. The CDR3 runs to 15 residues. Deletions cut 6 bases from V and 1 base from J, with 15 bases between.

The CDR3 spells CASSLTAPYEQYF. The CDR3 DNA reads as TGTGCCAGCAGTTTGACGGCTCCCTACGAGCAGTACTTC. The chain has TRBV28 and TRBJ2-7; D gene unclear. Germline CDR1 is MDHEN and CDR2 is SYDVKM. The CDR3 runs to 13 residues. With 3 bases removed from V and 2 bases from J, the gap between germline ends came to 8 bases.

The genes are TRBV19 and TRBJ2-2; TRBD2 matches 16 bases. V trimming: 5 bases; J trimming: 4 bases; junction bases outside the gene matches: 7. This CDR3 region has 18 residues. Germline lookup yields CDR1 LNHDA and CDR2 SQIVND (reference sequence). The DNA of the CDR3 is TGTGCCAGTAGTCCGGGACTAGCGGGAGGGCTTGGCACCGGGGAGCTGTTTTTT. Translated, it gives CASSPGLAGGLGTGELFF.

V usage is TRBV10-3 and J usage is TRBJ1-2; TRBD1 matches 8 bases. With V trimmed by 8 bases and J by 4 bases, 3 bases remained unmatched. CDR3 length: 12 amino acids. The germline gives CDR1 ENHRY, CDR2 SYGVKD. This chain's CDR3 is CAIEQGGYGYTF. The DNA of the CDR3 is TGTGCCATCGAACAGGGGGGCTATGGCTACACCTTC.

The chain joins TRBV27 to TRBJ2-7, with 10 nucleotides matching TRBD2. Trimming removed 5 bases from V and 6 bases from J; junction bases left unmatched: 10. Germline CDR1 reads MNHEY; CDR2 reads SMNVEV (reference sequence). This CDR3 spans 15 amino acids. The CDR3 spells CASSPRTSGWSEQYF. In DNA form, the CDR3 reads TGTGCCAGCAGTCCCCGGACTAGCGGCTGGAGCGAGCAGTACTTC.

CDR3 bases: TGCAGTGCTAGAGGGGGGAATACCCAGCATTTT. Translated, it gives CSARGGNTQHF. V and J are TRBV20-1 and TRBJ1-5; a possible D gene is TRBD1 (5 bases). The CDR3 has 11 amino acids. The germline CDR1 and CDR2 sequences are DFQATT and SNEGSKA (reference sequence). The germline V and J ends were trimmed by 1 base and 11 bases, with 9 bases remaining between them.

The chain combines TRBV11-3 with TRBJ1-4; 8 positions match TRBD1. The CDR3 contains 19 residues. J gave up 0 bases and V 1 base, and 10 bases lay outside the gene matches. Germline V CDR1 and CDR2: SGHNT, YENEEA. As DNA, the CDR3 is TGTGCCAGCAGCTTAGCCAACCCGGACAGGGTAGCAACTAATGAAAAACTGTTTTTT. It encodes CASSLANPDRVATNEKLFF.

This chain uses TRBV30 with TRBJ1-1, with a tentative D call TRBD1 (6 bases). The germline V and J ends were trimmed by 0 bases and 4 bases, with 9 bases remaining between them. The CDR3 loop spans 13 amino acids. Per the germline V gene, CDR1 is GTSNPN and CDR2 is SVGIG (reference sequence). The CDR3 spells CAWSVSRGTEAFF. The CDR3 region has the DNA TGTGCCTGGAGTGTCAGCAGGGGCACTGAAGCTTTCTTT.